This T cell receptor beta chain was retrieved from a study of shared clonotypes between healthy human individuals. Study details: The plates for each donor numbered three CD4 naive, three CD4 memory, two CD8 naive and one CD8 memory.

The assay was carried out at the deep level. The method was immunoSEQ multiplex PCR; TCRdb's version includes in-frame clones alone and lacks a portion of them. The sample holds about 2 million clones; about 95% are singletons and the top ten take more than 0.9%. Trimming took 1 base from V and 8 from J, leaving 15 bases between them. CDR3 length: 15 residues. Germline assignment: CDR1 PRHDT and CDR2 FYEKMQ (reference sequence). Remarks on this clone: Its antigen is currently unknown.

As defined, naive CD8 cells were CD45RO-negative and positively selected for CCR7, with terminally differentiated effector memory CD45RA+ cells excluded. Overall study findings and caveats: The researchers took only blood, and tissue repertoires probably look different.

The chain is built from TRBV13 and TRBJ2-4; D possibly corresponds to TRBD2 (5 bases). The specimen was naive CD8+ T cells sorted from blood. This receptor was taken from a man younger than 35 in good health. The CDR3: CASSLAGTLWDIQYF. CDR3 sequence (DNA): TGTGCCAGCAGCTTAGCGGGAACACTTTGGGACATTCAGTACTTC.